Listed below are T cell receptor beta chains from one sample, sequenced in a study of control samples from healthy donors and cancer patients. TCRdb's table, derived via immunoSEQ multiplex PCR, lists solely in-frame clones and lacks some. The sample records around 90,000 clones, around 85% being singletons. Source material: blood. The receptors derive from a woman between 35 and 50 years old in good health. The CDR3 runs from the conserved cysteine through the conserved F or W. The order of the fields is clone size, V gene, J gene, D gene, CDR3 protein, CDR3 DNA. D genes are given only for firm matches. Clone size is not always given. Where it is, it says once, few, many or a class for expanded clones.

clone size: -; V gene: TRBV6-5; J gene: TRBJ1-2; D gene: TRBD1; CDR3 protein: CASRRTGARYGYTF; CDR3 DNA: TGTGCCAGCAGAAGGACAGGGGCCCGCTATGGCTACACCTTC
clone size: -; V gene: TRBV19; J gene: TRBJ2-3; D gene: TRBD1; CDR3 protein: CASSFRDRGTDTQYF; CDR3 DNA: TGTGCCAGTAGTTTCCGGGACAGGGGCACAGATACGCAGTATTTT
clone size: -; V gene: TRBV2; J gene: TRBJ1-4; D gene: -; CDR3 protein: CASSSRGNEKLFF; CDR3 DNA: TGTGCCAGCAGCAGCCGGGGTAATGAAAAACTGTTTTTT
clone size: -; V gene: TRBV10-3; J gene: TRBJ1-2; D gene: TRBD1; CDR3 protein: CAISQGQGARGYTF; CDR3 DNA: TGTGCCATCAGCCAAGGACAGGGGGCGAGAGGCTACACCTTC
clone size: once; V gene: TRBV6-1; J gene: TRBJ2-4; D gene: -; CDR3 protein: CASSDVTGFRNIQYF; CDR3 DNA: TGTGCCAGCAGTGACGTTACAGGGTTCAGAAACATTCAGTACTTC
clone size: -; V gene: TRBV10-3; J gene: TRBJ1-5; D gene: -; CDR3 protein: CATDREGNQPQHF; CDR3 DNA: TGTGCCACCGACCGGGAGGGGAATCAGCCCCAGCATTTT
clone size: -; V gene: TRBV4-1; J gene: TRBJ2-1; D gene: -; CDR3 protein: CASSLTGSWGNEQFF; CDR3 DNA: TGCGCCAGCAGCCTAACAGGGTCCTGGGGGAATGAGCAGTTCTTC
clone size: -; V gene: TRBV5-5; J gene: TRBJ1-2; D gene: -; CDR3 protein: CASSRGTSYGYTF; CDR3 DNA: TGTGCCAGCAGCCGCGGGACAAGCTATGGCTACACCTTC
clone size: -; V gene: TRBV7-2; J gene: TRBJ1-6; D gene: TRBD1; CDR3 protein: CASRGQGFFNSPLHF; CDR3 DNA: TGTGCCAGCAGGGGACAGGGATTCTTTAATTCACCCCTCCACTTT
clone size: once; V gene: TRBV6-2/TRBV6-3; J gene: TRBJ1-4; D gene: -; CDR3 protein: CASSPPRWTNEKLFF; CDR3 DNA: TGTGCCAGCAGTCCCCCCCGATGGACTAATGAAAAACTGTTTTTT
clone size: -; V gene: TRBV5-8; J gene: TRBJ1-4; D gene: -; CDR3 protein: CASRPKGPTNEKLFF; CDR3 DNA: TGTGCCAGCAGACCGAAGGGACCAACTAATGAAAAACTGTTTTTT
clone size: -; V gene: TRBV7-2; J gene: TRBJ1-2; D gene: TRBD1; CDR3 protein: CASSLDRGPYGYTF; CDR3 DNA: TGTGCCAGCAGCTTAGACAGGGGACCCTATGGCTACACCTTC
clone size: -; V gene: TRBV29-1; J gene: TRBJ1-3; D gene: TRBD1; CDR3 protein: CSVAGTGVSGNTIYF; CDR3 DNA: TGCAGCGTTGCCGGGACAGGCGTATCTGGAAACACCATATATTTT
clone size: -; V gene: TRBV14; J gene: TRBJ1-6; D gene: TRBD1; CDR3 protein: CASSQVRDRKDNSPLHF; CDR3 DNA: TGTGCCAGCAGCCAAGTCCGGGACAGAAAAGATAATTCACCCCTCCACTTT
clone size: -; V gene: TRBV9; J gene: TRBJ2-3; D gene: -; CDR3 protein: CASSVGFITQSTDTQYF; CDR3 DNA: TGTGCCAGCAGCGTAGGGTTTATCACCCAGAGCACAGATACGCAGTATTTT
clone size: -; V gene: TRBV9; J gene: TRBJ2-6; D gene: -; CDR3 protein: CASSVDSGANVLTF; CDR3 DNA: TGTGCCAGCAGCGTGGACTCTGGGGCCAACGTCCTGACTTTC
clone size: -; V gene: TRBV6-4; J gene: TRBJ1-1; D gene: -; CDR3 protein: CASSDSEENTEAFF; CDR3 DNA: TGTGCCAGCAGTGACTCGGAGGAGAACACTGAAGCTTTCTTT
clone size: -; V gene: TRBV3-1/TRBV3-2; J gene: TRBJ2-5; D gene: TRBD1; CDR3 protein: CASSGTIYGTGGQETQYF; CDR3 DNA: TGTGCCAGCAGCGGGACGATTTATGGGACAGGGGGCCAAGAGACCCAGTACTTC
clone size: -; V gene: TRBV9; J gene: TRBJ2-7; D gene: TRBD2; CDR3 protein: CASSKESGGFSYEQYF; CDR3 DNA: TGTGCCAGCAGCAAGGAGTCGGGAGGCTTTTCCTACGAGCAGTACTTC
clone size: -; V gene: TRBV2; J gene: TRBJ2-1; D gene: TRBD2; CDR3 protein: CASTPLTSGGEQFF; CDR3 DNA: TGTGCCAGCACCCCCCTGACTAGCGGGGGAGAGCAGTTCTTC
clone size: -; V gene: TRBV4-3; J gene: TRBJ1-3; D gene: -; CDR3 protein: CASSQENSLGDSGNTIYF; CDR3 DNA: TGCGCCAGCAGCCAAGAAAATTCCCTGGGGGACTCTGGAAACACCATATATTTT
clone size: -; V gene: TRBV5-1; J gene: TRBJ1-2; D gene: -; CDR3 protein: CASSETGFPNYGYTF; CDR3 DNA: TGCGCCAGCAGCGAAACAGGGTTCCCTAACTATGGCTACACCTTC
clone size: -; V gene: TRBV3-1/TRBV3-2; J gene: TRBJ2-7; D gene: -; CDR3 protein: CASSQETNEQYF; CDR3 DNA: TGTGCCAGCAGCCAAGAGACTAACGAGCAGTACTTC
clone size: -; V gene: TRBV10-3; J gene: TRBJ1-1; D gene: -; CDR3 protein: CAISESGTMNTEAFF; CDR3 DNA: TGTGCCATCAGTGAGTCAGGGACAATGAACACTGAAGCTTTCTTT
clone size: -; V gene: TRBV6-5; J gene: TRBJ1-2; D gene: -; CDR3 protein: CASSYKGQVFGYTF; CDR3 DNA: TGTGCCAGCAGTTACAAGGGGCAGGTCTTTGGCTACACCTTC
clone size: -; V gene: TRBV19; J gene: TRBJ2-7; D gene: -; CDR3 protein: CASSPQVSSYEQYF; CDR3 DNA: TGTGCCAGTAGTCCACAGGTTTCCTCCTACGAGCAGTACTTC
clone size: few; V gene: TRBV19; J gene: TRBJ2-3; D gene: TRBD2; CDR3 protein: CASSGGGADWFTDTQYF; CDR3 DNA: TGTGCCAGTAGTGGCGGGGGGGCCGATTGGTTCACAGATACGCAGTATTTT
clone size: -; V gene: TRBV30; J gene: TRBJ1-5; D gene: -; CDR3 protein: CAWRHDSNQPQHF; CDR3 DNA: TGTGCCTGGAGGCACGACAGCAATCAGCCCCAGCATTTT
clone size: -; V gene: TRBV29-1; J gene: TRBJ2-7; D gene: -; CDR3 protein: CSVGTDSYEQYF; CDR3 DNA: TGCAGCGTTGGAACAGACTCCTACGAGCAGTACTTC
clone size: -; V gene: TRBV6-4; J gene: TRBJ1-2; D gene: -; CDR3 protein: CASSDSGNYGYTF; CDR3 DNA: TGTGCCAGCAGTGACTCAGGGAACTATGGCTACACCTTC
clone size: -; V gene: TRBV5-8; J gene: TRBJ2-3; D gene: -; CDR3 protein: CASSLLPSSTDTQYF; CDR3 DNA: TGTGCCAGCAGCTTGTTGCCGTCTAGCACAGATACGCAGTATTTT
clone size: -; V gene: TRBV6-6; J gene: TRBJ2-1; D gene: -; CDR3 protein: CASSYDTHEQFF; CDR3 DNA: TGTGCCAGCAGTTACGACACCCATGAGCAGTTCTTC
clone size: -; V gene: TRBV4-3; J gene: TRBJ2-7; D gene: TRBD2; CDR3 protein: CASSQDFETSGGAPGNEQYF; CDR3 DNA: TGCGCCAGCAGCCAAGATTTTGAGACTAGCGGGGGGGCCCCTGGCAACGAGCAGTACTTC
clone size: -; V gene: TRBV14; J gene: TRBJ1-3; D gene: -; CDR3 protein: CASSQGSGNTIYF; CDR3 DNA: TGTGCCAGCAGCCAAGGGTCAGGAAACACCATATATTTT
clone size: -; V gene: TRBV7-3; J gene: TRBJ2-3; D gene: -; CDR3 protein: CASSLGRGTDTQYF; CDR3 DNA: TGTGCCAGCAGCTTAGGCAGGGGCACAGATACGCAGTATTTT
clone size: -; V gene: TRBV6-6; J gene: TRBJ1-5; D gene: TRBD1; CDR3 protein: CASSYGQGAGQPQHF; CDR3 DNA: TGTGCCAGCAGTTACGGGCAGGGGGCAGGACAGCCCCAGCATTTT
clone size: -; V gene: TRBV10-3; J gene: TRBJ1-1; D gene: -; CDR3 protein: CATSSRTENTEAFF; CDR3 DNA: TGTGCCACCTCCAGCCGGACAGAGAACACTGAAGCTTTCTTT
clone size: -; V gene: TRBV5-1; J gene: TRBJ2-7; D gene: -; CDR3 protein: CASSGGGGSSEQYF; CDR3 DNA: TGCGCCAGCAGCGGGGGAGGGGGCTCTAGCGAGCAGTACTTC
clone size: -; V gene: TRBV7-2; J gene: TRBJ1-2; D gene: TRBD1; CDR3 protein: CASSPGQYYGYTF; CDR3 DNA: TGTGCCAGCAGCCCGGGACAGTATTATGGCTACACCTTC
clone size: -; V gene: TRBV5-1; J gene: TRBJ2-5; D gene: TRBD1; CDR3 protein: CASSLDRGETQYF; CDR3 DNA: TGCGCCAGCAGCTTGGACAGGGGGGAGACCCAGTACTTC